This T cell receptor beta chain derives from a study of tumor-infiltrating lymphocytes in primary liver carcinoma. Study-level findings and limits: Compared with blood, tumor repertoires held significantly more in their top 250 clones.

Each 20-30 mg portion of unsorted bulk tissue served as the source for co-extraction of RNA and DNA. cDNA specific to TCR beta was made from approximately 500 ng of total RNA, with a constant-region primer employed for priming. It was through three nested multiplex PCR rounds of slightly modified ARM-PCR that TCR beta libraries arose. TRBV1-TRBV30 forward primers and a C-beta reverse primer were used in the first two PCR rounds, which each ran for approximately 11 cycles. TCRdb passed the multiplex PCR reads through MiXCR, listing each CDR3 protein once. The table has approximately 74,000 distinct CDR3 sequences, 71% seen once. As for this clonotype: Its antigen is not identified.

Germline V gene sequence: CDR1 SNHLY, CDR2 FYNNEI. V lost 4 bases, J lost 7 bases, and 11 bases lay in between. The CDR3 covers 14 residues. The sequenced sample consisted of liver tumor tissue from sampling region 4. Subset in this sample: tumor region T4, right-lateral pole. The receptor was derived from an older woman with primary liver carcinoma and hepatitis B virus infection. The rearrangement links TRBV2 to TRBJ1-6; unclear D gene. The CDR3 region is CASSVLQTNSPLHF. The CDR3 coding sequence is TGTGCCAGCAGTGTGTTACAGACCAATTCACCCCTCCACTTT.